This TCR beta chain appears in the sequencing data of a study of T cell responses to AZD1222 COVID-19 vaccine. CDR1 WNHNN and CDR2 SYGVQD come from the germline V gene (reference sequence). Trimming left V 2 bases short and J 5 bases short, with 1 base between. The CDR3 extends over 11 amino acids. About this clone itself: Its antigen is currently unknown.

Here immunoSEQ multiplex PCR was the method, and the copy in TCRdb shows in-frame clones only, minus some. The sample includes about 78,000 clones, about nine tenths seen only once; the top ten take 3% to 3.5%. The study, taken as a whole, reports: Researchers took repertoire samples only after the peak T cell response had come. Vaccination with two AZD1222 doses was followed by a rise in Spike-specific TCR breadth and depth. Variant regions that are unmutated are reportedly the target of nearly half of spike-specific TCRs.

The analysis combined second doses at about 4 or about 12 weeks. The V and J genes are TRBV10-1 and TRBJ2-1; D gene unclear. The clonotype comes from an adult who received the AZD1222 COVID-19 vaccine. The starting material was peripheral blood, obtained 28 days after the second AZD1222 dose. In nucleotides, the CDR3 is TGCGCCAGCAGTGAGCACAATGAGCAGTTCTTC. The encoded protein is CASSEHNEQFF.